The source of this T cell receptor (beta chain) is a study of blood T cell repertoires in COVID-19. On the study more broadly: Sites across the United States, Italy and Spain contributed samples from acute and convalescent COVID-19. PBMCs, B-cell-depleted T cells, or T cells provided the cDNA or gDNA that made up the material.

Recruited during active infection, patients (from Seattle) were subsequently followed longitudinally. Per the original methods: Estimation of nucleated cell counts was performed using reference gene primer amplification. Data came from immunoSEQ multiplex PCR; TCRdb stores just in-frame clones and leaves some out. The V and J calls and the clone size are those of that table, but D and trimming were determined from the DNA. The sample has roughly 440,000 clones; approximately 88% are singletons. The origin of this receptor is a woman between 45 and 60 years old with COVID-19, enrolled during active disease. Sequencing input: peripheral blood.

CDR3 amino acids: CASSSGSWAFF. Here the CDR3 DNA reads TGTGCCAGCAGTTCCGGGTCTTGGGCTTTCTTT. The rearrangement joins TRBV7-9 to TRBJ1-1, with D unclear. Germline V gene data show CDR1 as SEHNR and CDR2 as FQNEAQ (reference sequence). Trimming took 6 bases from V and 11 from J, leaving 13 bases between them. CDR3 length: 11 residues.